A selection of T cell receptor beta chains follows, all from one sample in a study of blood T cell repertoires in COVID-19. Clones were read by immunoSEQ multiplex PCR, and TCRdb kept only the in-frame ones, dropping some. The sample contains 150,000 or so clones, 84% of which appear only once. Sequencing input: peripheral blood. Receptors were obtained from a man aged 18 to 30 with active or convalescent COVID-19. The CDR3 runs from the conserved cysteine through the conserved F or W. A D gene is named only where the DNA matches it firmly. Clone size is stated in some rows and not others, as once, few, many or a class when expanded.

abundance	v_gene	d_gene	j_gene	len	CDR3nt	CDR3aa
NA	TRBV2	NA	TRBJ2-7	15	TGTGCCAGCAGTGAAAACCGGGGGGCATCCTACGAGCAGTACTTC	CASSENRGASYEQYF
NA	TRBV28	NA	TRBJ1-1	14	TGTGCCAGCAGTTTATACGGGGTGAACACTGAAGCTTTCTTT	CASSLYGVNTEAFF
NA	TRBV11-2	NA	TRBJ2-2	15	TGTGCCAGCAGCTTCAGGCAGGTGATTTCCGGGGAGCTGTTTTTT	CASSFRQVISGELFF
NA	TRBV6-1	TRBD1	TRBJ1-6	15	TGTGCCAGCAGTGAACGGGACAGGGTTCGATCACCCCTCCACTTT	CASSERDRVRSPLHF
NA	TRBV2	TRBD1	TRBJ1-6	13	TGTGCCAGCAGCTCCGACAGGGTTTCACCCCTCCACTTT	CASSSDRVSPLHF
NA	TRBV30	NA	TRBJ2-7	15	TGTGCCTGGAGTGAGAAACTAGCCCAAGGGTACGAGCAGTACTTC	CAWSEKLAQGYEQYF
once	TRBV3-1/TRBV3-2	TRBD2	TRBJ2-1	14	TGTGCCAGCAGCCCTCTAGCGGGGGACAATGAGCAGTTCTTC	CASSPLAGDNEQFF
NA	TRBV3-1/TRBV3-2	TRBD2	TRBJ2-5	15	TGTGCCAGCAGCTATGGACTAGCAGGTCAAGAGACCCAGTACTTC	CASSYGLAGQETQYF
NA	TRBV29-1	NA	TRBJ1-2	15	TGCAGCGTTGACGGGGGGACACCCCATGTCTATGGCTACACCTTC	CSVDGGTPHVYGYTF
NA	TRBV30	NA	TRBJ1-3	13	TGTGCCTGGAAGCGGGGCTCTGGAAACACCATATATTTT	CAWKRGSGNTIYF
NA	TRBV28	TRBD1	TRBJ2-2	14	TGTGCCAGCAGTCCCGGGACAGGGGGCGGGGAGCTGTTTTTT	CASSPGTGGGELFF
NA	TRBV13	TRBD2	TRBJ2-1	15	TGTGCCAGCAGCTTAGAGACTAGCGGTTACAATGAGCAGTTCTTC	CASSLETSGYNEQFF
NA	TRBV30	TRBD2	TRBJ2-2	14	TGTGCCTGGAAGGGACTAGCGGGTCCCGGGGAGCTGTTTTTT	CAWKGLAGPGELFF
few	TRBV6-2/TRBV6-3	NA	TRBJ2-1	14	TGTGCCAGCAGTTATCTCGGGACCTACAATGAGCAGTTCTTC	CASSYLGTYNEQFF
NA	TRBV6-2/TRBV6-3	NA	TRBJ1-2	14	TGTGCCAGCAGTTACGTCGGGAGTAACTATGGCTACACCTTC	CASSYVGSNYGYTF
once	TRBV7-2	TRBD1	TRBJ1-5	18	TGTGCCAGCAGCTCCGGACAGGGGGGTGGTTATAGCAATCAGCCCCAGCATTTT	CASSSGQGGGYSNQPQHF
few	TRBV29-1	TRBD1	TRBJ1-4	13	TGCAGCGTTGGGGACAGGGGGAATGAAAAACTGTTTTTT	CSVGDRGNEKLFF
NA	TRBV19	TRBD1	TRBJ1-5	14	TGTGCCAGTAGTGCCGGGACAGGGGATCAGCCCCAGCATTTT	CASSAGTGDQPQHF
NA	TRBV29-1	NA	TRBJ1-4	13	TGCAGCGTTGAAGCAGGGGCTAATGAAAAACTGTTTTTT	CSVEAGANEKLFF
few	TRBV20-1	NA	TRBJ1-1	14	TGCAGTGCAAGTAACCAGGATTCCAACACTGAAGCTTTCTTT	CSASNQDSNTEAFF
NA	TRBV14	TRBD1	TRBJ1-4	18	TGTGCCAGCAGCTTTAGGACAGGAACGACGGCAACTAATGAAAAACTGTTTTTT	CASSFRTGTTATNEKLFF
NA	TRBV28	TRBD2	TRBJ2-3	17	TGTGCCAGCTTCCGGGCTAGCGGGAGGGGGGGGACAGATACGCAGTATTTT	CASFRASGRGGTDTQYF
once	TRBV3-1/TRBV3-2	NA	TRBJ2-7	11	TGTGCCAGCAGCCTTCACTACGAGCAGTACTTC	CASSLHYEQYF
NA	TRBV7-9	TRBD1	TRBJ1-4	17	TGTGCCAGCAGCTTCTTAACAGGGGGTACCGGAAATGAAAAACTGTTTTTT	CASSFLTGGTGNEKLFF
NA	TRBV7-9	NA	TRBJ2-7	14	TGTGCCAGCAGCTTCCCAGGGCAAGCCTACGAGCAGTACTTC	CASSFPGQAYEQYF
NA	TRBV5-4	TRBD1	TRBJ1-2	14	TGTGCCAGCAGCTCAGGACAGGGTGACTATGGCTACACCTTC	CASSSGQGDYGYTF
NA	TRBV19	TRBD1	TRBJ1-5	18	TGTGCCAGTAGTATGCGATTACAGGGGGCAGTTGGCAATCAGCCCCAGCATTTT	CASSMRLQGAVGNQPQHF
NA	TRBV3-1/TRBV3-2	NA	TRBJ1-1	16	TGTGCCAGCAGCCAATCGGGGAGTGTGGGGATAACTGAAGCTTTCTTT	CASSQSGSVGITEAFF
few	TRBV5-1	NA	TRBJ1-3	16	TGCGCCAGCAGCCCGAAGGGGTCTGACTCTGGAAACACCATATATTTT	CASSPKGSDSGNTIYF
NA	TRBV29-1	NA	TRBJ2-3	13	TGCAGCGTTGATAGAGAAGTCACAGATACGCAGTATTTT	CSVDREVTDTQYF
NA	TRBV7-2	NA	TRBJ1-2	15	TGTGCCAGCAGCTTAGTCGGACAGACTAACTATGGCTACACCTTC	CASSLVGQTNYGYTF
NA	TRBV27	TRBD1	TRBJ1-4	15	TGTGCCAGCAGTCACGGACAGGGGGCTTTTGAAAAACTGTTTTTT	CASSHGQGAFEKLFF
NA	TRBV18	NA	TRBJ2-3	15	TGTGCCAGCTCACCCTACACGACTGGGACAGATACGCAGTATTTT	CASSPYTTGTDTQYF
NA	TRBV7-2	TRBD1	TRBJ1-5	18	TGTGCCAGCAGCTTAAAAGGGACAGGTTTCGATAGCAATCAGCCCCAGCATTTT	CASSLKGTGFDSNQPQHF
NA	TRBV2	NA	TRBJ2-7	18	TGTGCCAGCAGTGTAGCCCCGCTGGGCCCCGAAGTCCCCTACGAGCAGTACTTC	CASSVAPLGPEVPYEQYF
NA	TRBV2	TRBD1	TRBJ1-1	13	TGTGCCAGCAGGGACAGGGAGGGCACTGAAGCTTTCTTT	CASRDREGTEAFF
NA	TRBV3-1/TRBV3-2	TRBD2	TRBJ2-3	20	TGTGCCAGCAGCTCACCGGGACTAGCGTCACCCCGTACGGTAACAGATACGCAGTATTTT	CASSSPGLASPRTVTDTQYF
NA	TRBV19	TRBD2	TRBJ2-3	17	TGTGCCAGTAGTCGCACCTCTAGCGGGATTAGCACAGATACGCAGTATTTT	CASSRTSSGISTDTQYF
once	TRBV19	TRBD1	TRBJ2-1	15	TGTGCCAGTAGTATAGGACAGGGCTCTTACAATGAGCAGTTCTTC	CASSIGQGSYNEQFF
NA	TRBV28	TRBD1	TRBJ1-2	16	TGTGCCAGCAGCCCTCTGACCCGGGACAGGGGTAATGGCTACACCTTC	CASSPLTRDRGNGYTF
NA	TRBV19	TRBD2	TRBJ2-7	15	TGTGCCAGTAGTATGCAGCGGACTAGCTCCTACGAGCAGTACTTC	CASSMQRTSSYEQYF
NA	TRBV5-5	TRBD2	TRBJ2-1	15	TGTGCCAGCAGCTCCGGCGGGAGCTCCTACAATGAGCAGTTCTTC	CASSSGGSSYNEQFF
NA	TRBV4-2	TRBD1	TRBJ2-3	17	TGTGCCAGCAGCCAACCGGGACAGGGGGCTGTCACAGATACGCAGTATTTT	CASSQPGQGAVTDTQYF
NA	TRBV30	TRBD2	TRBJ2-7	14	TGTGCCTGGAGTACGGGGGGAAGCTCCTACGAGCAGTACTTC	CAWSTGGSSYEQYF
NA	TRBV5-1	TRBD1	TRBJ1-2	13	TGCGCCAGCAGCCCGGGACAGGGGATCGGCTACACCTTC	CASSPGQGIGYTF
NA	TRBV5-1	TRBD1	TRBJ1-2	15	TGCGCCAGCAGCCCTCAGGGGGCTAAGGACTATGGCTACACCTTC	CASSPQGAKDYGYTF
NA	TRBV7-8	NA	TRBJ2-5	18	TGTGCCAGCAGCGCGTATACCCAACGCAGGGCCCCCGCCGTGACCCAGTACTTC	CASSAYTQRRAPAVTQYF